The TCR beta chain under discussion was sequenced for a study of Graves' ophthalmopathy and Graves' hyperthyroidism. Study as a whole: At the time of initial diagnosis and before any treatment, peripheral blood was collected.

At least ten counts were recorded for this clonotype. Scientists amplified the TCR beta CDR3 regions from RNA transcripts. HTBI-primed first-round RT-PCR preceded second-round multiplex PCR. Each CDR3 protein is one row after TCRdb ran MiXCR on the multiplex PCR reads. The profile shows about 380,000 distinct CDR3 sequences, 15% to 19% of them singletons. In this cohort, patients with other autoimmune diseases, uncontrolled infections, pregnancy or lactation were excluded. As the starting material, approximately 10 ml of fresh peripheral blood yielded the PBMCs. Trimming at V came to 4 bases and at J to 0 bases, leaving 2 bases not matched to a gene. The CDR3 is made up of 14 amino acids. CDR1 is MNHEY, CDR2 SVGAGI, per germline.

The sample taken for sequencing was peripheral blood. The chain uses TRBV6-5 and TRBJ1-1, with 7 nucleotides matching TRBD1. The TCR was taken from a woman between 18 and 29 years old with stable Graves' hyperthyroidism. CDR3 sequence reads: CASSLDRLNTEAFF. DNA for the CDR3: TGTGCCAGCAGTTTGGACAGGTTGAACACTGAAGCTTTCTTT.